The present TCR beta chain was sequenced within a study of spatial heterogeneity in lung cancer (dated by TCRdb to between 2018 and 2021). About the full investigation: Beta-chain transcripts were consistently detected in greater numbers than alpha-chain transcripts, which likely reflects a higher abundance of beta-chain transcripts. In tumor regions, TCR transcript counts showed a strong correlation with a T cell transcriptional module score from matched bulk RNA-seq. In the raw uncorrected reads, each unique combination of TCR and UMI appeared more than ten times on average. The study quantitatively compared TCR alpha and beta repertoires across multiple tumor regions, matched nontumor lung and blood in non-small cell lung cancer. The study linked features of the TCR repertoire to counts of nonsynonymous mutations, which were determined by whole-exome sequencing of tumor tissue. At surgery, both alpha and beta chains were TCR-sequenced in 200 to 250 tumor regions, 63 to 80 matched nontumor lung samples and just over 55 PBMC samples. General study outcomes and caveats: Counts of ubiquitous and regional expanded TCRs correlated with counts of ubiquitous and regional nonsynonymous mutations, respectively. TCR-seq coverage of tumor T cells was estimated at only roughly 6.5% for alpha chains and less than 15% for beta chains. A correlation was observed between the number of expanded intratumoral alpha and beta TCRs and the tumor nonsynonymous mutation count. Confirming at a functional level the hypothesis that regional TCRs recognize regional mutations was considered to require additional single-cell paired TCR alpha and beta sequencing.

This clonotype was counted many times. Its antigen is not yet known. Nothing much larger sits one base from this clone, and base qualities are not available. The CDR3 goes from the cysteine to the phenylalanine over 21 residues. Only the CDR3 DNA is retained, 63 bases long and in frame from the first base. The sample's time point label, decoded: sample taken at primary tumor resection. The donors were 70 or so patients from the lung TRACERx cohort who had early-stage, untreated non-small cell lung cancer. For TCR sequencing, whole RNA was extracted from tumor and nontumor lung tissue, or from cryopreserved PBMC samples, and no cell sorting was done. Patients were selected for TCR sequencing only if sufficient RNA was available from at least two tumor regions. Tumor and adjacent nontumor lung specimens were reviewed by a lung pathologist before selection. The library was built by means of 5' RACE. Data came from a NextSeq 500. To allow correction of PCR and sequencing errors, the TCR library protocol tagged every TCR cDNA molecule with a unique molecular identifier. Concerning the study's data processing: TCR identification, UMI-based error correction and CDR3 extraction were performed with Decombinator tools. Expanded TCRs were defined as those above a frequency of 2 per 1,000, corresponding to the top 1% of the tumor frequency distribution. Expanded tumor TCRs statistically deemed absent (corrected P<0.05) from at least one tumor region were classed as regional, and all other expanded tumor TCRs were classed as ubiquitous. Renyi diversity was calculated using the R vegan package after each repertoire was subsampled 100 times to 5,000 TCRs. CDR3 similarity networks were built from amino acid triplet string-kernel similarity, with CDR3s being connected when pairwise similarity was above 0.82. TCRdb trimmed the raw reads at Q25, called clones with MiXCR and kept productive beta chains. Rows with one shared CDR3 protein collapse into an entry with the most common genes and DNA. These V and J calls derive from TCRdb rather than the authors' analysis. Counted in this sample were about 100,000 distinct CDR3 sequences; 4.4% of them appeared once. The biggest ten clones account for 21% of the sample.

Sequenced here: lung tumor tissue, sampled at surgery. The chain couples TRBV21-1 to TRBJ1-5. TRBV21-1 is described as a pseudogene. This receptor was identified in a male donor with early-stage non-small cell lung cancer. Here is the DNA: TGTGCCAGCACCCGCCCTAGGCCCCTGAGATTGGCAACCAGCGGGAATCAGCCCCAGCATTTT. It is translated as CASTRPRPLRLATSGNQPQHF.